The 7 T cell receptor beta chains listed next were all sequenced from one sample in a study of PD-1 blockade in classical Hodgkin lymphoma. Profiling relied on immunoSEQ multiplex PCR, and the TCRdb table lists in-frame clones only, not all of them. The table lists over 8,500 clones, 80% to 90% of them singletons. The time point denotes: cycle 4 day 1 (C4D1), after more than five weeks of nivolumab. All patients experienced relapse after autologous stem cell transplantation, and brentuximab vedotin exposure was variable. The sequencing used peripheral blood mononuclear cells (PBMCs), collected before the fourth cycle of nivolumab. All receptors derive from a human donor with classical Hodgkin lymphoma.

This chain uses TRBV10-2 with TRBJ1-2; weak D call: TRBD1 (5 bases). V lost 8 bases and J 4 bases, leaving 14 bases between the germline ends. CDR3 length equals 13 residues. Germline V gene data show CDR1 as WSHSY and CDR2 as SAAADI. CDR3 bases: TGCGCCAGCGGGGCCAGTATTCGCTATGGCTACACCTTC. This sequence encodes CASGASIRYGYTF.

The rearrangement joins TRBV2 to TRBJ2-7; the D is unclear. Germline values: CDR1 SNHLY, CDR2 FYNNEI. The V end was cut by 2 bases, the J end by 1 base, with 9 bases between. CDR3 length: 14 residues. The chain's CDR3 is CASSEFEESYEQYF. CDR3 bases: TGTGCCAGCAGTGAATTTGAGGAGTCCTACGAGCAGTACTTC.

The gene calls are TRBV5-1 and TRBJ1-2; 12 positions agree with TRBD1. Unmatched junction bases numbered 4, after V lost 3 bases and J lost 4 bases. The germline gives CDR1 SGHRS, CDR2 YFSETQ. The CDR3 consists of 15 residues. In DNA form, the CDR3 reads TGCGCCAGCAGCTGGGGACAGGGGGCAGCCTATGGCTACACCTTC. Translating gives CASSWGQGAAYGYTF.

The gene calls are TRBV2 and TRBJ1-5; 10 positions match TRBD1. In germline, CDR1 is SNHLY, CDR2 FYNNEI. V lost 6 bases and J lost 0; bases outside the gene matches: 5. The CDR3 extends over 16 amino acids. CDR3 DNA: TGTGCCAGCAGGGTGGGGGACAGGGGTAGCAATCAGCCCCAGCATTTT. Its protein is CASRVGDRGSNQPQHF.

This clone has only one observation. The chain combines TRBV5-1 with TRBJ1-5, with TRBD1 as a possible D gene (5 bases). The germline gives CDR1 SGHRS, CDR2 YFSETQ. CDR3 length: 17 amino acids. The V end was cut by 1 base, the J end by 1 base, with 15 bases between. This CDR3 is CASSLWPRGQSNQPQHF. CDR3 nucleotide sequence: TGCGCCAGCAGCTTGTGGCCCCGGGGCCAGAGCAATCAGCCCCAGCATTTT.

This clone was detected only once. The rearrangement links TRBV7-2 to TRBJ2-7; TRBD2 aligns across 12 bases. The CDR3 spans 15 residues. From germline, CDR1 is SGHTA and CDR2 FQGNSA. V shed 5 bases, J shed 3 bases, and the junction held 5 bases outside the gene matches. The CDR3 sequence: CASSLTSGGIYEQYF. The DNA for the CDR3 is TGTGCCAGCAGCCTCACTAGCGGGGGGATCTACGAGCAGTACTTC.

This rearrangement joins TRBV7-9 to TRBJ2-1; perhaps TRBD1 as D (7 bases). The CDR3 is 14 amino acids. V lost 3 bases, J lost 7 bases, and 13 bases lay in between. From germline, CDR1 is SEHNR and CDR2 FQNEAQ (reference sequence). CDR3 coding DNA: TGTGCCAGCAGCTTGGAGGGGGCGACGAATGAGCAGTTCTTC. Translating it yields CASSLEGATNEQFF. The complete variable domain, with remaining parts taken from reference TRBV7-9 and TRBJ2-1, reads DTGVSQNPRHKITKRGQNVTFRCDPISEHNRLYWYRQTLGQGPEFLTYFQNEAQLEKSRLLSDRFSAERPKGSFSTLEIQRTEQGDSAMYLCASSLEGATNEQFFGPGTRLTVL.